This record looks at one T cell receptor beta chain sequence and its context. Its antigen is still unknown. The junction does not match germline at one end; this may be a read error. The data belong to a study of cytomegalovirus exposure and HLA in healthy donors. Overall study results and limits: Altogether, some 160 TCR beta chains were recorded as cytomegalovirus-associated. Accurate HLA-A and HLA-B prediction from TCR beta sequences was reported for most subjects. The dataset shows that most TCR sequences were rare, while some public TCRs occurred in many donors. Earlier analysis looked at TCR beta V segments, and most were productive about 87% or about 30% of the time.

PCR employed 60 Vbeta and 13 Jbeta primers. The protocol was immunoSEQ multiplex PCR, while the TCRdb copy is restricted to in-frame clones and leaves out a portion. The sample lists approximately 150,000 clones, about 70% occurring once. The CDR3 spans 13 residues. Germline CDR1 and CDR2: MNHEY and SVGAGI. The TCR originated in a male donor in good health and CMV-seronegative. The chain joins TRBV6-5 to TRBJ1-5; D is unresolved. Sequencing input: PBMCs. CDR3 coding DNA: TGTGCCAGCAGTCACTCGCGGGTTCAGCCCCAGCATTTT. Its protein product is CASSHSRVQPQHF.